This T cell receptor (beta chain) came from a study of identical twins. V gave up 4 bases and J gave up 5 bases, with 11 bases separating them. The CDR3 contains 14 residues. The germline gives CDR1 SEHNR, CDR2 FQNEAQ (reference sequence). TCRdb called the 5' RACE reads again in MiXCR, with one record for every CDR3 protein. The sample carries a few hundred thousand distinct CDR3 sequences, roughly 9% recorded once. This clonotype has a handful of counts. Its cognate antigen is unknown. Study results and caveats: Excess sharing between twins was weaker in beta out-of-frame sequences.

Sequenced material: naive T cells sorted from blood. The sequence was collected from a woman aged 50 to 65 in good health. This chain joins TRBV7-9 and TRBJ2-2; tentative D call: TRBD2 (5 bases). This chain's CDR3 is CASSSLALTGELFF. The CDR3 bases are TGTGCCAGCAGCTCCTTAGCGTTGACCGGGGAGCTGTTTTTT.